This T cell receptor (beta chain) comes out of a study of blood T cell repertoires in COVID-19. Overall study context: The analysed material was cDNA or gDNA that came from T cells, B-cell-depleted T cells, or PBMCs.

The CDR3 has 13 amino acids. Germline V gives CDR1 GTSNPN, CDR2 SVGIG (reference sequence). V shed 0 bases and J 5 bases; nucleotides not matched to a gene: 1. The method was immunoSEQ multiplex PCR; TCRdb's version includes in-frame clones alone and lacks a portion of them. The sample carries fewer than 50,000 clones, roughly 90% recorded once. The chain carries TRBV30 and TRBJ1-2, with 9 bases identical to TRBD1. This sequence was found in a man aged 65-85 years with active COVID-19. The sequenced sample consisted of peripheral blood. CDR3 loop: CAWSVQGAYGYTF. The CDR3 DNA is TGTGCCTGGAGTGTACAGGGGGCGTATGGCTACACCTTC.